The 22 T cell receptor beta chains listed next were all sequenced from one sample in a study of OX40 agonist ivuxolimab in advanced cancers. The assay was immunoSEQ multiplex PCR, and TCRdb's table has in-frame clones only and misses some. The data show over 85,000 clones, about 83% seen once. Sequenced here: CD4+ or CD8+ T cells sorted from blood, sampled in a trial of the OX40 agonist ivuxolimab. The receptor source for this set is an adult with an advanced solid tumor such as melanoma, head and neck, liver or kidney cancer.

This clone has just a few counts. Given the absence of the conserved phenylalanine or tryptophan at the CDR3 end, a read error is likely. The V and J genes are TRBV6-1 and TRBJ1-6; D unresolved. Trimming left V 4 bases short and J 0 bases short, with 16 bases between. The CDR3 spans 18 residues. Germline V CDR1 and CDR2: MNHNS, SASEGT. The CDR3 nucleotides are TGTGCCAGCAGTGTTACCTTTACCCTCAGCTCCTATAATTCACCCCTCCACCTT. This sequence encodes CASSVTFTLSSYNSPLHL.

CDR3 coding DNA: TGTGCCAGCACCGGAAGGAGGGATTCGCGGGAGCAGTACTTC. Translating gives CASTGRRDSREQYF. V is TRBV28 and J is TRBJ2-7; TRBD2 might be the D (6 bases). From germline, CDR1 is MDHEN and CDR2 SYDVKM. CDR3 size: 14 residues. The ends were cut back, 7 bases at V and 7 bases at J, with 20 bases in the middle.

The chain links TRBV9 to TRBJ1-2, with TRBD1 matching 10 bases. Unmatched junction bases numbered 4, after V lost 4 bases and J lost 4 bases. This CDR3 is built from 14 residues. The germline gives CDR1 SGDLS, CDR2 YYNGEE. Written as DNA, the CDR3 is TGTGCCAGCAGCCCAGGGACAGGGGTCTATGGCTACACCTTC. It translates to CASSPGTGVYGYTF. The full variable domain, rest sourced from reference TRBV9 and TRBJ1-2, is DSGVTQTPKHLITATGQRVTLRCSPRSGDLSVYWYQQSLDQGLQFLIQYYNGEERAKGNILERFSAQQFPDLHSELNLSSLELGDSALYFCASSPGTGVYGYTFGSGTRLTVV.

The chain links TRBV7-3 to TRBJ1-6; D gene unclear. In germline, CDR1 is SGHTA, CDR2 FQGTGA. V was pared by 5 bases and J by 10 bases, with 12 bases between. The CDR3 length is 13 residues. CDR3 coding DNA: TGTGCCAGCAGCCCCCGGGAGAGGTCACCCCTCCACTTT. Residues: CASSPRERSPLHF.

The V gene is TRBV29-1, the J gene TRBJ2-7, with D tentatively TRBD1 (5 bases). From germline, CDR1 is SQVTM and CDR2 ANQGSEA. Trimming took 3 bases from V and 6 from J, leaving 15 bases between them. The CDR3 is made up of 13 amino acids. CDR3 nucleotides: TGCAGCGTTGATCAGGGTTTCGGTGGCGAGCAGTACTTC. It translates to CSVDQGFGGEQYF.

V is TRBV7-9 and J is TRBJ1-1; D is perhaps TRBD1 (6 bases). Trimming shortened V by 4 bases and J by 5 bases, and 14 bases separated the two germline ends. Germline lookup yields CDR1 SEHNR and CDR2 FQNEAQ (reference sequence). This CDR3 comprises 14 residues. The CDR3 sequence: CASSSSGGKTEAFF. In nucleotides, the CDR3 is TGTGCCAGCAGCTCTTCTGGGGGCAAAACTGAAGCTTTCTTT.

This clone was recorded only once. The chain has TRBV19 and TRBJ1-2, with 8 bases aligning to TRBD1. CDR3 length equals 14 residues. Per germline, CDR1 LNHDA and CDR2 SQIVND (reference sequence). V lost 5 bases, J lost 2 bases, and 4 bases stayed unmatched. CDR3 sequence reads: CASSPGQGNYGYTF. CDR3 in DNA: TGTGCCAGTAGTCCTGGACAGGGAAACTATGGCTACACCTTC. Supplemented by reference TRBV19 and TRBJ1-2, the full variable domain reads DGGITQSPKYLFRKEGQNVTLSCEQNLNHDAMYWYRQDPGQGLRLIYYSQIVNDFQKGDIAEGYSVSREKKESFPLTVTSAQKNPTAFYLCASSPGQGNYGYTFGSGTRLTVV.

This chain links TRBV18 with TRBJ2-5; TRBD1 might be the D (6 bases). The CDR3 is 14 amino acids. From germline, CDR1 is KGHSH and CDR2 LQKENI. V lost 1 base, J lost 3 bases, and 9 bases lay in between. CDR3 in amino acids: CASSPRAGEETQYF. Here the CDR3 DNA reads TGTGCCAGCTCACCACGGGCAGGGGAAGAGACCCAGTACTTC.

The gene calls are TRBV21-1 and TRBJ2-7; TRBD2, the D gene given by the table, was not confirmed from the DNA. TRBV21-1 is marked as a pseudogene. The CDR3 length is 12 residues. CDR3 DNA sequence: TGTGCCAGCGGGGGGGTCTCCTACGAGCAGTACTTC. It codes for CASGGVSYEQYF.

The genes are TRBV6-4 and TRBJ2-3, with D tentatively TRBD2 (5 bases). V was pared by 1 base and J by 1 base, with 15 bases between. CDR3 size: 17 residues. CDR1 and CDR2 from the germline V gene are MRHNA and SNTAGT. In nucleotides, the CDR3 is TGTGCCAGCAGTGACTATTTAAGAGTGGAGGGCACAGATACGCAGTATTTT. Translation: CASSDYLRVEGTDTQYF.

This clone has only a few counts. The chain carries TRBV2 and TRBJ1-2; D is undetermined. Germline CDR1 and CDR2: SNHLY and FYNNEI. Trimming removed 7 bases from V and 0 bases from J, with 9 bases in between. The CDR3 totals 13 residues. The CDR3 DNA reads TGTGCCAGCACAGGATTAGCTAACTATGGCTACACCTTC. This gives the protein CASTGLANYGYTF.

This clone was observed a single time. CDR3 coding DNA: TGTGCCAGCTCTTCCCCCAGTAGTGTCTACGAGCAGTACTTC. The encoded protein is CASSSPSSVYEQYF. The V gene is TRBV18, the J gene TRBJ2-5, with D hard to call. The DNA end is more similar to TRBJ2-7, so the J call may be wrong. The CDR3 length is 14 residues. CDR1 is KGHSH, CDR2 LQKENI, per germline.

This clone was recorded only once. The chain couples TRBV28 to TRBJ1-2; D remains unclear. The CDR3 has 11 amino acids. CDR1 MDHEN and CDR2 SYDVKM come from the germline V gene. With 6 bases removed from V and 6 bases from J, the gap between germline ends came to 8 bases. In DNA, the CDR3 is TGTGCCAGCAGCTACAGAGATGGCTACACCTTC. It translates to CASSYRDGYTF.

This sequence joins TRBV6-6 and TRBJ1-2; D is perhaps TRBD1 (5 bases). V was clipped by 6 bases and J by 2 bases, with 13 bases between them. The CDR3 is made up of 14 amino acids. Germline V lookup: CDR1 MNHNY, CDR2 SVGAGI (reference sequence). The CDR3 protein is CASSDPGSNYGYTF. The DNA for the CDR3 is TGTGCCAGCAGCGACCCAGGGTCGAACTATGGCTACACCTTC.

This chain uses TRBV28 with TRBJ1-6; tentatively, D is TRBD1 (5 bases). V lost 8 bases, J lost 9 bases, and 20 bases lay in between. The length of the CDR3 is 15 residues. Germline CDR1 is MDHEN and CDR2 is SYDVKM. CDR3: CASGNRTALGSPLHF. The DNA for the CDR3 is TGTGCCAGCGGTAACAGGACTGCCCTGGGTTCACCCCTCCACTTT.

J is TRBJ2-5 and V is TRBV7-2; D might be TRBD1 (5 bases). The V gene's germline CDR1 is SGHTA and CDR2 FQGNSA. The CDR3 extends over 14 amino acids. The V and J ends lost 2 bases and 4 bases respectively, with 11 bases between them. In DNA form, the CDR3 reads TGTGCCAGCAGCTTACTATCAGGGCGAGAGACCCAGTACTTC. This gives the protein CASSLLSGRETQYF. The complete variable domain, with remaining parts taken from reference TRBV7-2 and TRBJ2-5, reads GAGVSQSPSNKVTEKGKDVELRCDPISGHTALYWYRQSLGQGLEFLIYFQGNSAPDKSGLPSDRFSAERTGGSVSTLTIQRTQQEDSAVYLCASSLLSGRETQYFGPGTRLLVL.

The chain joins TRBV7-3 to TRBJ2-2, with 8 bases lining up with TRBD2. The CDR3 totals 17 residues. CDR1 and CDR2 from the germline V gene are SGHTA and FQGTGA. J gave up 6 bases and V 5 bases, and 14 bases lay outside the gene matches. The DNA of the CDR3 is TGTGCCAGCAGCCCTTGGGGAGCGGGGGCCCCACCCGGGGAGCTGTTTTTT. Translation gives CASSPWGAGAPPGELFF.

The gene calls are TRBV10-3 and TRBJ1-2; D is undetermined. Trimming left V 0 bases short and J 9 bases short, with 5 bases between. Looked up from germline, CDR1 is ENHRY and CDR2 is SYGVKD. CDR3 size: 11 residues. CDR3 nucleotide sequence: TGTGCCATCAGTGAGTCGTGGAGCTACACCTTC. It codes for CAISESWSYTF.

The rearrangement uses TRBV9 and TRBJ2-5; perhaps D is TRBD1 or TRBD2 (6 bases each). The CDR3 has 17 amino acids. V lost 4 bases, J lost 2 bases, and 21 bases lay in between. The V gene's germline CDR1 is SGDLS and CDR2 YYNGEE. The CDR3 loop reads CASSPRLVGGRQETQYF. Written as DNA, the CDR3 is TGTGCCAGCAGCCCGCGACTAGTGGGGGGCCGACAAGAGACCCAGTACTTC.

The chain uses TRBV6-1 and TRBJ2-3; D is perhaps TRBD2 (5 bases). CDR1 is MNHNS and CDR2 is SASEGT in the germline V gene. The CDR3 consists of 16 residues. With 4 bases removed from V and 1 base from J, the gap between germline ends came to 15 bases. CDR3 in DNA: TGTGCCAGCAGTGTTCAACCGGGAATTGGCACAGATACGCAGTATTTT. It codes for CASSVQPGIGTDTQYF.

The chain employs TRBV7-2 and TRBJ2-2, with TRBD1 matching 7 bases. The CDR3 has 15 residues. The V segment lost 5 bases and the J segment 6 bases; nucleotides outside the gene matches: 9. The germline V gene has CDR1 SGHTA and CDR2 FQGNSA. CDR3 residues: CASSPTGAPSGELFF. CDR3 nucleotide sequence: TGTGCCAGCAGCCCTACAGGGGCTCCCTCCGGGGAGCTGTTTTTT.

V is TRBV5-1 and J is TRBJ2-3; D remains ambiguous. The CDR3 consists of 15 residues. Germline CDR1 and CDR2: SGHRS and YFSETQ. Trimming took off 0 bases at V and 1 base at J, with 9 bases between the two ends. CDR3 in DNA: TGCGCCAGCAGCTTGGCCGGCGCCGGCACAGATACGCAGTATTTT. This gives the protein CASSLAGAGTDTQYF.